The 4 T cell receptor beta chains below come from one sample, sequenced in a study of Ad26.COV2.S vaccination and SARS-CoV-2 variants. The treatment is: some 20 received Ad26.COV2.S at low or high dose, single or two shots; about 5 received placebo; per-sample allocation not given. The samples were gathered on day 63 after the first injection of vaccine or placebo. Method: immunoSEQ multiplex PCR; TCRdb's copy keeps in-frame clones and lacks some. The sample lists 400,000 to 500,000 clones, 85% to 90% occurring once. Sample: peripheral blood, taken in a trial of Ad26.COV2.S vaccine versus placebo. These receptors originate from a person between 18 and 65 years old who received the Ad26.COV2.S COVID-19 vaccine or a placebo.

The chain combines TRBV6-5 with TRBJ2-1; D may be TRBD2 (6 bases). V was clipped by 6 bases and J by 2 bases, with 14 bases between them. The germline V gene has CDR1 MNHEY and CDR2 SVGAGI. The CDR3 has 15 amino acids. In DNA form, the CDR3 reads TGTGCCAGCAGCCCGACTAGTTTGGCCTACAATGAGCAGTTCTTC. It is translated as CASSPTSLAYNEQFF.

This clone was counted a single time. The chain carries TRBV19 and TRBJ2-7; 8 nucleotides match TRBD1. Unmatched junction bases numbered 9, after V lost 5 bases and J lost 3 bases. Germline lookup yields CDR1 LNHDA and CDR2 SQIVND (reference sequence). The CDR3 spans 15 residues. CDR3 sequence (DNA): TGTGCCAGTAGTGCTGGACAGGGAGTAGGCTACGAGCAGTACTTC. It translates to CASSAGQGVGYEQYF.

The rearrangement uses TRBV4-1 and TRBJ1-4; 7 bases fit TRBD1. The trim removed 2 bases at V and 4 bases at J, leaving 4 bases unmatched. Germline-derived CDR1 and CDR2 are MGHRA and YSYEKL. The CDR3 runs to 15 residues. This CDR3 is CASSQPGTVNEKLFF. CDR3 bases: TGCGCCAGCAGCCAACCCGGGACAGTTAATGAAAAACTGTTTTTT.

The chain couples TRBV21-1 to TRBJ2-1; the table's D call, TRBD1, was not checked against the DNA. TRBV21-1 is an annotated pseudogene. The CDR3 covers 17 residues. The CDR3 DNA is TGTGCCAGCGGAAGACAGGGCCTTGTGAGGGTGCACAATGAGCAGTTCTTC. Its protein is CASGRQGLVRVHNEQFF.